The 21 T cell receptor beta chains below all came from one sample that was sequenced in a study of cytomegalovirus exposure and HLA in healthy donors. Both 60 Vbeta primers and 13 Jbeta primers went into the PCR. The protocol was immunoSEQ multiplex PCR, while the TCRdb copy is restricted to in-frame clones and leaves out a portion. This sample's clone table lists 100,000 to 150,000 clones. Sequencing was performed on PBMCs. All receptors come from a woman in her 40s in good health and CMV-seronegative.

The chain combines TRBV4-3 with TRBJ2-3, with D possibly matching TRBD2 (6 bases). V lost 0 bases and J lost 5, with 15 bases in between. Germline CDR1 and CDR2: LGHNA and YSLEER. The length of the CDR3 is 16 residues. The CDR3 is CASSQDLGIGGDTQYF. The CDR3 region has the DNA TGCGCCAGCAGCCAAGATCTAGGGATCGGGGGAGATACGCAGTATTTT.

This rearrangement joins TRBV18 to TRBJ1-1; 8 bases are a match to TRBD1. Germline loops: CDR1 KGHSH, CDR2 LQKENI. V shed 5 bases, J shed 5 bases, and the junction held 4 bases outside the gene matches. The CDR3 runs 13 residues. CDR3: CASSLDRVTEAFF. CDR3 nucleotides: TGTGCCAGCTCATTGGACAGGGTGACTGAAGCTTTCTTT.

The chain has TRBV18 and TRBJ1-1; the D is unclear. This CDR3 spans 17 amino acids. Trimming cost V 3 bases and J 0 bases, with 17 bases left between them. CDR1 is KGHSH and CDR2 is LQKENI in the germline V gene. The CDR3 sequence: CASSPGPPGALNTEAFF. CDR3 DNA sequence: TGTGCCAGCTCACCGGGCCCTCCGGGAGCCTTGAACACTGAAGCTTTCTTT.

The chain joins TRBV19 to TRBJ2-5; possibly TRBD1 for D (5 bases). Per the germline V gene, CDR1 is LNHDA and CDR2 is SQIVND (reference sequence). This CDR3 region has 13 residues. V lost 7 bases, J lost 4 bases, and 13 bases lay in between. The CDR3 loop reads CASKRTQGETQYF. The CDR3 DNA reads as TGTGCCAGTAAGAGGACCCAGGGAGAGACCCAGTACTTC.

This chain connects TRBV19 to TRBJ2-7; 7 bases agree with TRBD1. The germline V gene has CDR1 LNHDA and CDR2 SQIVND (reference sequence). V was clipped by 5 bases and J by 3 bases; unmatched bases: 7. The CDR3 is 14 amino acids. This CDR3 reads CASSPGQDNYEQYF. The CDR3 DNA reads TGTGCCAGTAGTCCCGGACAGGACAACTACGAGCAGTACTTC.

The J gene is TRBJ1-6, the V gene TRBV2, with D hard to call. The CDR3 length is 11 residues. Trimming pared 7 bases from V and 10 bases from J, leaving 8 bases between. Germline values: CDR1 SNHLY, CDR2 FYNNEI. As DNA, the CDR3 is TGTGCCAGCACCACTGAATCACCCCTCCACTTT. Translated, it gives CASTTESPLHF.

The rearrangement links TRBV5-4 to TRBJ2-1; D unresolved. Germline CDR1 is SGHNT and CDR2 is YYREEE (reference sequence). The V gene lost 0 bases and the J gene lost 0 bases, with 4 bases spanning the gap. The CDR3 runs 14 residues. The CDR3 DNA reads TGTGCCAGCAGCTTGGACAGCTCCTACAATGAGCAGTTCTTC. Its translation: CASSLDSSYNEQFF.

This chain connects TRBV20-1 to TRBJ2-3; D is uncertain. The germline V gene encodes CDR1 DFQATT and CDR2 SNEGSKA (reference sequence). Between the trimmed V and J ends, which lost 3 bases and 7 bases, there was a span of 5 bases. The CDR3 runs 10 residues. CDR3 sequence reads: CSARRNTQYF. CDR3 nucleotides: TGCAGTGCTAGGAGGAATACGCAGTATTTT.

The chain is built from TRBV14 and TRBJ2-5, with TRBD2 matching over 10 bases. The germline CDR1 and CDR2 sequences are SGHDN and FVKESK. After removal of 4 bases from V and 5 bases from J, the junction contained 7 bases not matched to a gene. The CDR3 is 15 amino acids. The CDR3 bases are TGTGCCAGCAGCCTCCGAGCGGGGGGGAAGGAGACCCAGTACTTC. This encodes CASSLRAGGKETQYF.

This chain connects TRBV11-2 to TRBJ1-6, with 9 bases that match TRBD1. CDR1 and CDR2 from the germline V gene are SGHAT and FQNNGV. V lost 1 base and J lost 10; bases outside the gene matches: 14. The CDR3 covers 18 residues. The CDR3, as DNA: TGTGCCAGCAGCTTAGGTGTGGGTCGGACAGGGGTCGAATCACCCCTCCACTTT. Encoded protein: CASSLGVGRTGVESPLHF.

V usage is TRBV6-5 and J usage is TRBJ1-5, with TRBD1 identical over 7 bases. The CDR3 is 15 residues long. Per germline, CDR1 MNHEY and CDR2 SVGAGI. J lost 3 bases, V lost 6 bases, and 8 bases had no gene match. Here the CDR3 reads CASSRQGSLNQPQHF. CDR3 DNA sequence: TGTGCCAGCAGCCGACAGGGATCCCTCAATCAGCCCCAGCATTTT.

The rearrangement uses TRBV6-5 and TRBJ1-2; D call uncertain. Between the trimmed V and J ends, which lost 10 bases and 1 base, there was a span of 10 bases. The germline V gene encodes CDR1 MNHEY and CDR2 SVGAGI. This CDR3 has 12 residues. The CDR3 region is CATAGDNYGYTF. In DNA, the CDR3 is TGTGCCACCGCGGGTGATAACTATGGCTACACCTTC.

Here the CDR3 reads CAGNTGQGRAFF. The CDR3 DNA follows: TGTGCCGGAAACACAGGACAGGGCAGGGCTTTCTTT. This chain joins TRBV7-9 and TRBJ1-1; 8 nucleotides line up with TRBD1. The CDR3 totals 12 residues. The V segment lost 11 bases and the J segment 11 bases; nucleotides outside the gene matches: 13. The germline gives CDR1 SEHNR, CDR2 FQNEAQ (reference sequence).

The chain combines TRBV7-9 with TRBJ1-2; 8 positions match TRBD1. The CDR3 contains 15 residues. Germline trimming cut 4 bases from V and 3 bases from J; bases unmatched to any gene: 7. Germline V gene sequence: CDR1 SEHNR, CDR2 FQNEAQ (reference sequence). CDR3 bases: TGTGCCAGCAGCTATCCCGCAGGGGGCGACTATGGCTACACCTTC. Its translation is CASSYPAGGDYGYTF.

The chain has TRBV6-1 and TRBJ1-1; D unresolved. The germline V and J ends were trimmed by 7 bases and 2 bases, with 14 bases remaining between them. The CDR3 totals 14 residues. Germline CDR1 reads MNHNS; CDR2 reads SASEGT. This CDR3 is CASIFGGTNTEAFF. CDR3 DNA: TGTGCCAGCATCTTCGGAGGTACTAACACTGAAGCTTTCTTT.

V usage is TRBV18 and J usage is TRBJ2-5; D uncertain. This CDR3 is 13 amino acids long. Deletions cut 0 bases from V and 5 bases from J, with 7 bases between. CDR1 is KGHSH, CDR2 LQKENI, per germline. CDR3 protein: CASSPPSRETQYF. The CDR3 DNA sequence: TGTGCCAGCTCACCACCCTCCCGGGAGACCCAGTACTTC.

The chain recombines TRBV11-2 with TRBJ1-1, with 7 nucleotides matching TRBD1. The CDR3 contains 14 residues. The V and J ends lost 3 bases and 1 base, in that order; junction bases with no gene match: 2. Germline V CDR1 and CDR2: SGHAT, FQNNGV. The CDR3 is CASSFGTENTEAFF. The CDR3 coding sequence is TGTGCCAGCAGCTTCGGGACAGAGAACACTGAAGCTTTCTTT.

The V gene is TRBV6-5, the J gene TRBJ1-6; 11 positions agree with TRBD1. V was pared by 2 bases and J by 7 bases, with 4 bases of the junction left unmatched. Per the germline V gene, CDR1 is MNHEY and CDR2 is SVGAGI. The CDR3 length is 16 residues. The CDR3 region is CASSYRTGGGNSPLHF. DNA of the CDR3: TGTGCCAGCAGTTACCGGACAGGGGGCGGGAATTCACCCCTCCACTTT.

V gene TRBV27 combines with J gene TRBJ1-1, with unresolved D. Germline CDR1 reads MNHEY; CDR2 reads SMNVEV (reference sequence). Trimming removed 4 bases at V and 1 base at J, with 7 bases between. This CDR3 region has 13 residues. For the CDR3, the DNA is TGTGCCAGCAGTTCCGAGGGGAACACTGAAGCTTTCTTT. Its protein product is CASSSEGNTEAFF.

The rearrangement joins TRBV18 to TRBJ1-4; TRBD1 is a possible D gene (5 bases). Germline V gives CDR1 KGHSH, CDR2 LQKENI. The CDR3 covers 13 residues. Trimming cost V 4 bases and J 6 bases, with 9 bases left between them. The CDR3 spells CASSRSRDEKLFF. CDR3 DNA: TGTGCCAGCTCACGCAGCAGGGATGAAAAACTGTTTTTT.

The CDR3 is CASSQDWSQPQHF. The CDR3 DNA reads as TGTGCCAGCAGCCAAGATTGGAGTCAGCCCCAGCATTTT. The V and J genes are TRBV14 and TRBJ1-5, with unresolved D. CDR1 SGHDN and CDR2 FVKESK come from the germline V gene. The CDR3 spans 13 residues. Trimming left V 0 bases short and J 6 bases short, with 6 bases between.